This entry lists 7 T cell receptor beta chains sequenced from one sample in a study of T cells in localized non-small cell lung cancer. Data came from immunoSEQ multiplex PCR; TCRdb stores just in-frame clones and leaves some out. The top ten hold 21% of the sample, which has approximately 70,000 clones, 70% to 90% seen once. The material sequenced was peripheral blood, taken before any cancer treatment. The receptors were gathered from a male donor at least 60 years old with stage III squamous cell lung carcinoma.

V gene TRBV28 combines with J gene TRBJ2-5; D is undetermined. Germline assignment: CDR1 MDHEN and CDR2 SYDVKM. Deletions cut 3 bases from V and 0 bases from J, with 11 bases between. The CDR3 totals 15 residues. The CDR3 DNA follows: TGTGCCAGCAGTTTCCAGGACGGATACCAAGAGACCCAGTACTTC. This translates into CASSFQDGYQETQYF.

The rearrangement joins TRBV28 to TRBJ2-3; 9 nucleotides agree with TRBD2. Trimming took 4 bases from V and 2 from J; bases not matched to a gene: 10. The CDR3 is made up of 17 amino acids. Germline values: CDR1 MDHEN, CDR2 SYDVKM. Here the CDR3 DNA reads TGTGCCAGCAGTTCCCTTCTAGCGGGGAAATACACAGATACGCAGTATTTT. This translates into CASSSLLAGKYTDTQYF.

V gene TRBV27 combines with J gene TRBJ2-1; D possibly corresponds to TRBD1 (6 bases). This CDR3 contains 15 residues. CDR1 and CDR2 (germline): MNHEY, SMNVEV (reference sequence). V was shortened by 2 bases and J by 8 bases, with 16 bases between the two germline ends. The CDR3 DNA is TGTGCCAGCAGTTTAATTAGGGGTGGGGGCGATGAGCAGTTCTTC. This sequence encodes CASSLIRGGGDEQFF.

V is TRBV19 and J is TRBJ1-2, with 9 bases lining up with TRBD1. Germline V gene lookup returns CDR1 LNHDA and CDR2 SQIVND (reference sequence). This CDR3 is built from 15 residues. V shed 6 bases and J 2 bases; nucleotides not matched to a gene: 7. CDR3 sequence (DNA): TGTGCCAGTAGCCCCCACAGGGGGCAAAACTATGGCTACACCTTC. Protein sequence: CASSPHRGQNYGYTF.

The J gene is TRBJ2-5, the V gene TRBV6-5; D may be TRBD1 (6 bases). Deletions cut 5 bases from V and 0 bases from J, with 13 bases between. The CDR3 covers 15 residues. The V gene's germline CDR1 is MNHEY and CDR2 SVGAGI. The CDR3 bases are TGTGCCAGCAGTAGGGGGACGGCGTACCAAGAGACCCAGTACTTC. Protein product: CASSRGTAYQETQYF.

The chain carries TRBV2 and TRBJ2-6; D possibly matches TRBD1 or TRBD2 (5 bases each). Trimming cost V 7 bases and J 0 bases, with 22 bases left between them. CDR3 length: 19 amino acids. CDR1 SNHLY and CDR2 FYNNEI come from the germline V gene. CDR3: CASKFRERDPSSGANVLTF. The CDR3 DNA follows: TGTGCCAGCAAATTTAGGGAAAGGGACCCTAGCTCTGGGGCCAACGTCCTGACTTTC. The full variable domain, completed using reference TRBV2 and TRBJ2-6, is EPEVTQTPSHQVTQMGQEVILRCVPISNHLYFYWYRQILGQKVEFLVSFYNNEISEKSEIFDDQFSVERPDGSNFTLKIRSTKLEDSAMYFCASKFRERDPSSGANVLTFGAGSRLTVL.

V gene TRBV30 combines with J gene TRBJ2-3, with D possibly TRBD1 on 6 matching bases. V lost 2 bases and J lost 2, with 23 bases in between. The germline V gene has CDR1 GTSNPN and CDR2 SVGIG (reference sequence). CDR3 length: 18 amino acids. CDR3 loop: CAWSYGRQGIHHTDTQYF. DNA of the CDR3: TGTGCCTGGAGTTACGGGCGTCAGGGGATCCACCACACAGATACGCAGTATTTT.